The 4 T cell receptor beta chains listed next were all sequenced from one sample in a study of cytomegalovirus exposure and HLA in healthy donors. PCR amplification relied on 60 Vbeta primers (plus 13 Jbeta primers). This table comes from immunoSEQ multiplex PCR, and its TCRdb copy is limited to in-frame clones, with some not included. The sample holds roughly 77,000 clones. Input material: PBMCs. Source of these receptors: a female donor in good health and CMV-seropositive.

The gene calls are TRBV27 and TRBJ1-5; TRBD1 agrees at 7 bases. Trimming took 6 bases from V and 0 from J; bases not matched to a gene: 11. The CDR3 has 17 amino acids. Germline V CDR1 and CDR2: MNHEY, SMNVEV (reference sequence). The CDR3 DNA is TGTGCCAGCAGGAAGGTGGCAGGGGGGCATAGCAATCAGCCCCAGCATTTT. Translating it yields CASRKVAGGHSNQPQHF.

The chain joins TRBV11-2 to TRBJ2-2, with a tentative D call TRBD1 (6 bases). In germline, CDR1 is SGHAT, CDR2 FQNNGV. There are 16 residues in the CDR3. The V gene lost 5 bases and the J gene lost 9 bases, with 22 bases spanning the gap. CDR3 nucleotides: TGTGCCAGCAGCCCAAGACAGGCCTTTGAACCGAGGGAGCTGTTTTTT. This gives the protein CASSPRQAFEPRELFF.

This chain uses TRBV5-1 with TRBJ2-2; TRBD1 aligns across 9 bases. Trimming removed 1 base from V and 4 bases from J; junction bases left unmatched: 5. The CDR3 has 16 residues. CDR1 is SGHRS and CDR2 is YFSETQ in the germline V gene. The CDR3 protein is CASSLYGTGSTGELFF. The CDR3 nucleotides read TGCGCCAGCAGCTTGTATGGGACAGGGTCCACCGGGGAGCTGTTTTTT.

The rearrangement uses TRBV9 and TRBJ2-5; D might be TRBD1 (5 bases). The germline gives CDR1 SGDLS, CDR2 YYNGEE. The ends were cut back, 0 bases at V and 5 bases at J, with 17 bases in the middle. There are 16 residues in the CDR3. The DNA of the CDR3 is TGTGCCAGCAGCGTAGTGGTGTCAGGGTTTGCGGAGACCCAGTACTTC. This gives the protein CASSVVVSGFAETQYF.